Listed below are T cell receptor beta chains from one sample, sequenced in a study of blood T cells in healthy people across ages. TCRdb ran MiXCR on the 5' RACE reads and lists one entry per CDR3 protein. The sample consists of approximately 680,000 distinct CDR3 sequences, about 34% of them appearing once. Specimen: blood. The source is a woman of 80 years or more in good health. CDR3s include the opening cysteine and the closing phenylalanine or tryptophan. The D gene is left open where the match is weak.

CDR3 protein: CASSLDYGEDSPLHF
J gene: TRBJ1-6
D gene: -
V gene: TRBV5-6

CDR3 protein: CSARGGGAVGRDTQYF
J gene: TRBJ2-3
D gene: TRBD2
V gene: TRBV20-1

CDR3 protein: CASSREAGGNTEAFF
J gene: TRBJ1-1
D gene: -
V gene: TRBV7-2

CDR3 protein: CSADTLNTEAFF
J gene: TRBJ1-1
D gene: -
V gene: TRBV29-1

CDR3 protein: CANSSTGKETQYF
J gene: TRBJ2-5
D gene: TRBD1
V gene: TRBV6-2/TRBV6-3

CDR3 protein: CASSLGAGDLHQETQYF
J gene: TRBJ2-5
D gene: -
V gene: TRBV5-1

CDR3 protein: CASSSEVNTQYF
J gene: TRBJ2-3
D gene: -
V gene: TRBV5-6

CDR3 protein: CASSQGGARSPYGYTF
J gene: TRBJ1-2
D gene: TRBD1
V gene: TRBV7-2

CDR3 protein: CASSSRRTSVGDTQYF
J gene: TRBJ2-3
D gene: TRBD2
V gene: TRBV7-2

CDR3 protein: CSARDPTGTGPYEQYF
J gene: TRBJ2-7
D gene: TRBD1
V gene: TRBV20-1

CDR3 protein: CASSAGGGPVMNTEAFF
J gene: TRBJ1-1
D gene: -
V gene: TRBV5-1

CDR3 protein: CSSSPTGDTQYF
J gene: TRBJ2-3
D gene: TRBD1
V gene: TRBV7-3

CDR3 protein: CTSSEAFGGEAFF
J gene: TRBJ1-1
D gene: -
V gene: TRBV2

CDR3 protein: CASRSRLGSNEKLFF
J gene: TRBJ1-4
D gene: -
V gene: TRBV5-1